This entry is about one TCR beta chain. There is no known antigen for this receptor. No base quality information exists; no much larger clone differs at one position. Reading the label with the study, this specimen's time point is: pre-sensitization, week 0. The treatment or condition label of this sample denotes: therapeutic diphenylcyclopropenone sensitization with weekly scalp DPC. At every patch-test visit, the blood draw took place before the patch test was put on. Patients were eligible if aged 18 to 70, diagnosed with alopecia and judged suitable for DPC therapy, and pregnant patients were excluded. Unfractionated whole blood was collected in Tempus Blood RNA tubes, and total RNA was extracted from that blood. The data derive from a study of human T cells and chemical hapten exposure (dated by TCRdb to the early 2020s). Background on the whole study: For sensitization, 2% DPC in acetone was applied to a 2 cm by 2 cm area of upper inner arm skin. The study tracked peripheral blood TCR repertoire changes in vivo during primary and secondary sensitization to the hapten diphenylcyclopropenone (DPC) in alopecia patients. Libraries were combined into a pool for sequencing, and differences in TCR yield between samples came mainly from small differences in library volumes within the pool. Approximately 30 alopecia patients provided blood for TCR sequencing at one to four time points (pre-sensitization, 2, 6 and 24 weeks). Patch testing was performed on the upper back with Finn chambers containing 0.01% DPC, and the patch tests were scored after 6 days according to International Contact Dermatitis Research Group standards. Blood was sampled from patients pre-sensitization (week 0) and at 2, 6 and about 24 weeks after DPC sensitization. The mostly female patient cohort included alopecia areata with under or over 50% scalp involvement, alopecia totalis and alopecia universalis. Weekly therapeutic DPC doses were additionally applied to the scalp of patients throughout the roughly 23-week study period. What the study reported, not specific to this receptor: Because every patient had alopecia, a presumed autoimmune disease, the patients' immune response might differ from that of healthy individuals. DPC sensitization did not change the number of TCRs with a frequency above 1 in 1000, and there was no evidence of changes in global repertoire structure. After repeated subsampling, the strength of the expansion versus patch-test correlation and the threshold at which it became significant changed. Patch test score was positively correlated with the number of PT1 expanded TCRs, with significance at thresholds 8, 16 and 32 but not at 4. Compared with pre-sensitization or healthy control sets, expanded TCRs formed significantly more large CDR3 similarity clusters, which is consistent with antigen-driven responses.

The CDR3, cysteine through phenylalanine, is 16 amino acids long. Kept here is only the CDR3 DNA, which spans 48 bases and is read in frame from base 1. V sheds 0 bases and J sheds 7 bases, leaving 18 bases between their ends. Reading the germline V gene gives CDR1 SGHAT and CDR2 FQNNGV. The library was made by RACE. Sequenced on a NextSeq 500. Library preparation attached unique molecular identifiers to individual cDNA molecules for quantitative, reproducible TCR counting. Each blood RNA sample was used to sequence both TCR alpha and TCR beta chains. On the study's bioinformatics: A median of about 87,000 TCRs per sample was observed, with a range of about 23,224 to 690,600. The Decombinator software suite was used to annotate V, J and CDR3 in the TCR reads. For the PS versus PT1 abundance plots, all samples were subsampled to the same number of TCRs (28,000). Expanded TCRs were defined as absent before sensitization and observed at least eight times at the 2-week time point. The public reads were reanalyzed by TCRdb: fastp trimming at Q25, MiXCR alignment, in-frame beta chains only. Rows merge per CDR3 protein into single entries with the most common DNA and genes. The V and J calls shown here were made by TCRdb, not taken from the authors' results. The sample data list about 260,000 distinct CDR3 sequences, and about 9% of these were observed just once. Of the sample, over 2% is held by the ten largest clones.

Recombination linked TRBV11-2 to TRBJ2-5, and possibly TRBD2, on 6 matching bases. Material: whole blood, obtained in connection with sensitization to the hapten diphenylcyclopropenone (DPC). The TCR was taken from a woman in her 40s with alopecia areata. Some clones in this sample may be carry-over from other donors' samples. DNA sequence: TGTGCCAGCAGCTTAGATAGTGAGGGAGGAGAAGGGACCCAGTACTTC. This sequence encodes CASSLDSEGGEGTQYF.